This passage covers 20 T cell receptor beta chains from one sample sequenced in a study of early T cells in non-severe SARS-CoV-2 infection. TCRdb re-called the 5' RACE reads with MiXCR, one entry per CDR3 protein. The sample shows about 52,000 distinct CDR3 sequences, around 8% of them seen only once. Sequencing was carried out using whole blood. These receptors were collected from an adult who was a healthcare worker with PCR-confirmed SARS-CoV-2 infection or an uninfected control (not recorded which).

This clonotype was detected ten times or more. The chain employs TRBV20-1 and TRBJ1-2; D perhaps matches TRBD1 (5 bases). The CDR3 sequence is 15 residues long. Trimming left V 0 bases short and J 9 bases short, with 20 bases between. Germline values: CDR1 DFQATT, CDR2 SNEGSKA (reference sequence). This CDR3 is CSARDVTGGSMRYTF. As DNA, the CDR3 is TGCAGTGCTAGAGATGTAACGGGGGGTTCTATGCGCTACACCTTC.

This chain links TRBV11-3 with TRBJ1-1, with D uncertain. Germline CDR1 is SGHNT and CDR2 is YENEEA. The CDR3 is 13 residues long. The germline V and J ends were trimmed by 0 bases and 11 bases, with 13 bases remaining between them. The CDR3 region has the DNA TGTGCCAGCAGCTTAGATGGCCGGAGACGGGCTTTCTTT. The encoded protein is CASSLDGRRRAFF.

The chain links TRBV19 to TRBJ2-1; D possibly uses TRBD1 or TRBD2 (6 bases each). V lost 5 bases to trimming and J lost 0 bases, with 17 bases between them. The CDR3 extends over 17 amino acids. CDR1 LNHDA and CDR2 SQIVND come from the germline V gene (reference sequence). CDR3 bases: TGTGCCAGTAGTTGGAGGGGGACGGAGAGCTCCTACAATGAGCAGTTCTTC. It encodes CASSWRGTESSYNEQFF.

Here the CDR3 reads CATSEGGSDYGYTF. CDR3 DNA sequence: TGTGCCACCAGTGAAGGGGGTAGCGACTATGGCTACACCTTC. The chain employs TRBV24-1 and TRBJ1-2; TRBD1 might be the D (6 bases). Germline V CDR1 and CDR2: KGHDR, SFDVKD. V lost 4 bases to trimming and J lost 3 bases, with 11 bases between them. This CDR3 spans 14 amino acids.

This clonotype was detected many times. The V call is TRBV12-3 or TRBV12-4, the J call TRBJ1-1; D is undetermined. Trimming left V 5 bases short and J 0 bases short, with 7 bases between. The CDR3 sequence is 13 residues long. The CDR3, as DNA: TGTGCCAGCAGTACCATGATGAACACTGAAGCTTTCTTT. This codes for CASSTMMNTEAFF.

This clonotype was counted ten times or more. The CDR3 DNA sequence: TGTGCCAGCAGTCCCCGGACAGGGGGAAACACTGAAGCTTTCTTT. The encoded protein is CASSPRTGGNTEAFF. This rearrangement joins TRBV12-3 or TRBV12-4 to TRBJ1-1, with 10 positions matching TRBD1. The trim removed 5 bases at V and 2 bases at J, leaving 5 bases unmatched. This CDR3 is 15 amino acids long.

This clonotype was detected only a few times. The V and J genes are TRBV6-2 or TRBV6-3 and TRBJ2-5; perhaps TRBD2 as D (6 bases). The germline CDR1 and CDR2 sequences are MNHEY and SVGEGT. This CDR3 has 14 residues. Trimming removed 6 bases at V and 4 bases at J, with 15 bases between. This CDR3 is CASRRDLGRETQYF. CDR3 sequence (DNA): TGTGCCAGCAGGCGGGACTTAGGGCGAGAGACCCAGTACTTC.

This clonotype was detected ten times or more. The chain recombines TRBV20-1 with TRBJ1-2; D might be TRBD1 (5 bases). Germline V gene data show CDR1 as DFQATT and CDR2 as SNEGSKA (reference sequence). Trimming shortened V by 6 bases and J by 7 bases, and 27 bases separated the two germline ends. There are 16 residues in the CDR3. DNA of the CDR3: TGCAGTGCGAGTCCGCGCGGGGGGGTCTCCTTCGGTGGCTACACCTTC. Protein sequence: CSASPRGGVSFGGYTF.

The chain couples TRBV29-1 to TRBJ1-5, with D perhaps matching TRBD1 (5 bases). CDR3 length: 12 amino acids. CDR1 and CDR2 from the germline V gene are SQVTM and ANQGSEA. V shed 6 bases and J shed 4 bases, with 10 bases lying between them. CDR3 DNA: TGCAGCGTCCTGACAGCTAATCAGCCCCAGCATTTT. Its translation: CSVLTANQPQHF.

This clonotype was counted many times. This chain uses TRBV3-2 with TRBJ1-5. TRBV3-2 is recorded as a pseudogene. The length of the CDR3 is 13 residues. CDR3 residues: CASSQEAGQPQHF. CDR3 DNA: TGTGCCAGCAGCCAAGAGGCTGGTCAGCCCCAGCATTTT.

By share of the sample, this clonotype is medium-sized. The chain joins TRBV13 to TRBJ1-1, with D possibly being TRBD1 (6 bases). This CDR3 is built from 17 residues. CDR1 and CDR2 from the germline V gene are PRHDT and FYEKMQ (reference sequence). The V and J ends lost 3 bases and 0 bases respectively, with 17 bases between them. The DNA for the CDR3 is TGTGCCAGCAGCTTCCCCGGGGGCCAGGGTATGAACACTGAAGCTTTCTTT. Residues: CASSFPGGQGMNTEAFF. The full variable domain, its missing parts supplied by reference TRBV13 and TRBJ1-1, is AAGVIQSPRHLIKEKRETATLKCYPIPRHDTVYWYQQGPGQDPQFLISFYEKMQSDKGSIPDRFSAQQFSDYHSELNMSSLELGDSALYFCASSFPGGQGMNTEAFFGQGTRLTVV.

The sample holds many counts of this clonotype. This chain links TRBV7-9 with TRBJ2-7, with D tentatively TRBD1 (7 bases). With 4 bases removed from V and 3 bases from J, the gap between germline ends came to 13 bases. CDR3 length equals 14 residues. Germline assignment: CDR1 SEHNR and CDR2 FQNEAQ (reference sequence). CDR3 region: CASSWGDSLYEQYF. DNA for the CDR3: TGTGCCAGCAGCTGGGGGGACAGCCTCTACGAGCAGTACTTC.

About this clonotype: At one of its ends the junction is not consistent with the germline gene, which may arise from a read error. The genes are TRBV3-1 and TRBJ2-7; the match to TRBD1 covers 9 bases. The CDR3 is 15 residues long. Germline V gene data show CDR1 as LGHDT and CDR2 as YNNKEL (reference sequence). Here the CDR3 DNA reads TGTGCCAACAGCCCGACGGGACAGGGAAACTACGAGCGGTACTTC. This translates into CANSPTGQGNYERYF.

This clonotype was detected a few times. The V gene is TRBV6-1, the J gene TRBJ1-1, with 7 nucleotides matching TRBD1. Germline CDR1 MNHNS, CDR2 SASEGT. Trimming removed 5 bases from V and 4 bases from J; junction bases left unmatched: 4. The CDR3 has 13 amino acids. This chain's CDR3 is CASSSEGATEAFF. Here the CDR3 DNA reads TGTGCCAGCAGTTCAGAGGGGGCCACTGAAGCTTTCTTT.

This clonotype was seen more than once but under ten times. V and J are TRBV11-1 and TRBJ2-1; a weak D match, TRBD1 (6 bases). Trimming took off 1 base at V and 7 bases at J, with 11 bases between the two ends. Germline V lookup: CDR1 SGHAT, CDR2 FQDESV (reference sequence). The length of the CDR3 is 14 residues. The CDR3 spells CASSLGQEGNEQFF. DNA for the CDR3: TGTGCCAGCAGCTTAGGACAGGAAGGGAATGAGCAGTTCTTC.

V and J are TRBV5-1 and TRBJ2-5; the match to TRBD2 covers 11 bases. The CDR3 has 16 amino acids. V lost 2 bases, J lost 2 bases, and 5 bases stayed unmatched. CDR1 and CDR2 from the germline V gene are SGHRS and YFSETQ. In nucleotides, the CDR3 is TGCGCCAGCAGCTTAGGACTAGCGGGCCTACAAGAGACCCAGTACTTC. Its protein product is CASSLGLAGLQETQYF.

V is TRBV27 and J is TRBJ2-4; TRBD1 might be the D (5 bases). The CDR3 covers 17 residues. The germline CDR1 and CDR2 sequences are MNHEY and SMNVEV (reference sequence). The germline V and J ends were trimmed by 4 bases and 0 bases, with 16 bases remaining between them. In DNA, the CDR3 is TGTGCCAGCAGTTCCCCAATCAGGCAGGGAGCCAAAAACATTCAGTACTTC. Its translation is CASSSPIRQGAKNIQYF.

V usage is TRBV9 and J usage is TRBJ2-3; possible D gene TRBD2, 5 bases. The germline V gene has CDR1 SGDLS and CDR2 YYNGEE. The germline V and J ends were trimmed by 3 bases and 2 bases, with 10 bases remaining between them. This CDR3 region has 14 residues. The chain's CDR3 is CASSGGSATDTQYF. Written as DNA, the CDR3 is TGTGCCAGCAGCGGAGGGAGTGCCACAGATACGCAGTATTTT.

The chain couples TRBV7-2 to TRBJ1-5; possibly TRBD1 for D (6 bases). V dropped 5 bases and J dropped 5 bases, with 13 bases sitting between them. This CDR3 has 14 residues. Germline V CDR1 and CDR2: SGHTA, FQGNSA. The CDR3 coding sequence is TGTGCCAGCAGCCTTGGACAGACCTATCAGCCCCAGCATTTT. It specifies CASSLGQTYQPQHF. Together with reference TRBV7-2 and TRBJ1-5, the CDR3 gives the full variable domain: GAGVSQSPSNKVTEKGKDVELRCDPISGHTALYWYRQSLGQGLEFLIYFQGNSAPDKSGLPSDRFSAERTGGSVSTLTIQRTQQEDSAVYLCASSLGQTYQPQHFGDGTRLSIL.

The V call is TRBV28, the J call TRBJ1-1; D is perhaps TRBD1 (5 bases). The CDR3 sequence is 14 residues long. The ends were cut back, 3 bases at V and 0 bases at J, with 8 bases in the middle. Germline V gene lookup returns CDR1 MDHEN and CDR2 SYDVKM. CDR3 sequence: CASSLGGMNTEAFF. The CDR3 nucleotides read TGTGCCAGCAGTTTGGGGGGAATGAACACTGAAGCTTTCTTT.